This T cell receptor beta chain was found in a study of T cell responses to AZD1222 COVID-19 vaccine. The wider study: Whether given at about 4 or about 12 weeks, second doses were pooled.

Broader study findings: Repertoire sampling was restricted to post-peak T cell response timepoints. Targeting of unmutated variant regions was reportedly seen in nearly half of spike-specific TCRs.

Generated by immunoSEQ multiplex PCR, the TCRdb table keeps only in-frame clones and is missing some. The data show some 130,000 clones, with roughly nine tenths seen just once and 2.4% held by the top ten. The CDR3 spans 14 residues. The germline V gene has CDR1 LNHDA and CDR2 SQIVND (reference sequence). The germline V and J ends were trimmed by 4 bases and 7 bases, with 14 bases remaining between them. On this clone: Its cognate antigen is unknown.

The sample consisted of peripheral blood, taken on day 0 of AZD1222 vaccination. The V call is TRBV19, the J call TRBJ1-5; a possible D gene is TRBD1 (5 bases). This clonotype originated in an adult in good health. CDR3 sequence (DNA): TGTGCCAGTAGTACGGGACGGACAAAGCAGCCCCAGCATTTT. It codes for CASSTGRTKQPQHF.